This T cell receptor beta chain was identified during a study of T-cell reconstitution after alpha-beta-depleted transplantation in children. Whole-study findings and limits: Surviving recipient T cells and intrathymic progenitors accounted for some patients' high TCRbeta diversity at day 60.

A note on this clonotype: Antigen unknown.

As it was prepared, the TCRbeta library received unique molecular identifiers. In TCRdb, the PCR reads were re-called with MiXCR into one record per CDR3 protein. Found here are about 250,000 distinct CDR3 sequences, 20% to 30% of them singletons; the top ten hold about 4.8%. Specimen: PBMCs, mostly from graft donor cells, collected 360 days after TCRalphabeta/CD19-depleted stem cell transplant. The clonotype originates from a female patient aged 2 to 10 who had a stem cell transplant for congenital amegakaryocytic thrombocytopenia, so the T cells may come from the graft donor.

The CDR3, as DNA: TGCAGTGCTAGGGAGGAGCGAGAGACCCAGTACTTC. Translation: CSAREERETQYF. The chain joins TRBV20-1 to TRBJ2-5, with a possible D match to TRBD2 (5 bases). Trimming removed 3 bases from V and 4 bases from J, with 9 bases in between. CDR3 length: 12 amino acids. Germline V gene sequence: CDR1 DFQATT, CDR2 SNEGSKA (reference sequence).